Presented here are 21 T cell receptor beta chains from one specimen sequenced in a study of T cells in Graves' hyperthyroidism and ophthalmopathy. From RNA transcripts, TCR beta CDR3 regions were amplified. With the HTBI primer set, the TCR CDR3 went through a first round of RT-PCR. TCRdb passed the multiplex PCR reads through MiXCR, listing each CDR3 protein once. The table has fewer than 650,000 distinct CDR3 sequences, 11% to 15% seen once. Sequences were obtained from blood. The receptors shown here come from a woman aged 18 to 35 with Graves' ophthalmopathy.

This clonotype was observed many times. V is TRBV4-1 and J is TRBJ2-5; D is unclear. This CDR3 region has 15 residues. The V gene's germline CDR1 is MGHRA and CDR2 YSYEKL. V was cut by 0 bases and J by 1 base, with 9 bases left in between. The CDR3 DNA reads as TGCGCCAGCAGCCAAGAGGCAGGTCGCCAAGAGACCCAGTACTTC. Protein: CASSQEAGRQETQYF.

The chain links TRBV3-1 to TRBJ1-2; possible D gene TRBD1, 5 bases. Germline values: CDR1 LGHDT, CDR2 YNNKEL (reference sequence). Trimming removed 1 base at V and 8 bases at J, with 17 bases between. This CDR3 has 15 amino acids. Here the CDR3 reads CASSQGTSPHGGYTF. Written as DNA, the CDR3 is TGTGCCAGCAGCCAAGGGACAAGCCCCCATGGAGGCTACACCTTC.

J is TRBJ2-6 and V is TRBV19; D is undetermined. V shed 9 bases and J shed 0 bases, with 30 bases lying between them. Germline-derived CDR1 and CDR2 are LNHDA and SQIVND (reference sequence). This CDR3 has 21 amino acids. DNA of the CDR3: TGTGCCAGCAGCTTGGCCAAATCCACCCTCAAACACTACTCTGGGGCCAACGTCCTGACTTTC. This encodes CASSLAKSTLKHYSGANVLTF.

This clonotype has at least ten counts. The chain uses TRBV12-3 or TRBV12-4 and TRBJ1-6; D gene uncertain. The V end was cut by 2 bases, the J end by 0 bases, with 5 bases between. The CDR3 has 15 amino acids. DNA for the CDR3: TGTGCCAGCAGTTTATCGAGCTCCTATAATTCACCCCTCCACTTT. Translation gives CASSLSSSYNSPLHF.

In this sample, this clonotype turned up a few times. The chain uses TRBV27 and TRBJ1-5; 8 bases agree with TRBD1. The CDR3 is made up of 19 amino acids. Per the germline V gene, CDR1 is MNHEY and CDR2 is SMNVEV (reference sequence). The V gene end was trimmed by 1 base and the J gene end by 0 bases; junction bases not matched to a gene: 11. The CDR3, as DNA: TGTGCCAGCAGTTTATACGCGGACAGGGTGAGATATAGCAATCAGCCCCAGCATTTT. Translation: CASSLYADRVRYSNQPQHF.

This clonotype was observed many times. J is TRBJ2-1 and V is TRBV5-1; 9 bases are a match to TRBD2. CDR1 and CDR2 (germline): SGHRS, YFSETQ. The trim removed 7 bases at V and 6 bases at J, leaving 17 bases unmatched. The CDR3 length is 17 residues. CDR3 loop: CASQHRGREGIGNEQFF. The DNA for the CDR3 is TGCGCCAGCCAACATCGAGGGCGGGAGGGAATCGGCAATGAGCAGTTCTTC.

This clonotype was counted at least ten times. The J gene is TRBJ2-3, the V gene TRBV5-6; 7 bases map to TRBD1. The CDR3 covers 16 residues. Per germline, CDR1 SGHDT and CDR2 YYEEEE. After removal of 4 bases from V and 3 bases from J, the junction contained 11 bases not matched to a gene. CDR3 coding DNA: TGTGCCAGCAGCCTTACAGGGGACCAGATAACAGATACGCAGTATTTT. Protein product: CASSLTGDQITDTQYF.

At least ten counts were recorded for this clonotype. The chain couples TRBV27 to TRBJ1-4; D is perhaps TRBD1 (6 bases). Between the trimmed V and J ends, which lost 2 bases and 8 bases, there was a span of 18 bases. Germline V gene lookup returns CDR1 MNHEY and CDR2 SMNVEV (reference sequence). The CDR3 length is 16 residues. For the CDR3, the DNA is TGTGCCAGCAGTTTACACACAGGGTTGACGGGGGAAAAACTGTTTTTT. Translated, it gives CASSLHTGLTGEKLFF.

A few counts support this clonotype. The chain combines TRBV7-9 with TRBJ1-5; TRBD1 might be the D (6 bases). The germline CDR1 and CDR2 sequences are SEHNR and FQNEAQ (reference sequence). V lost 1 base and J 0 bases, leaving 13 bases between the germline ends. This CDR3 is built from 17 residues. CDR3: CASSLGGTLHSNQPQHF. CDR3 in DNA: TGTGCCAGCAGCTTAGGCGGGACACTCCATAGCAATCAGCCCCAGCATTTT.

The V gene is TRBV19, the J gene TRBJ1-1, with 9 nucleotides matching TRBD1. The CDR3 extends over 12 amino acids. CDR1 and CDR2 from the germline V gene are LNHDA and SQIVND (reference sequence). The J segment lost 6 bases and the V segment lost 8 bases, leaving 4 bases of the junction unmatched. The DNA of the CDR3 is TGTGCCAGTGCCACAGGGGGCGCTGAAGCTTTCTTT. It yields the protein CASATGGAEAFF.

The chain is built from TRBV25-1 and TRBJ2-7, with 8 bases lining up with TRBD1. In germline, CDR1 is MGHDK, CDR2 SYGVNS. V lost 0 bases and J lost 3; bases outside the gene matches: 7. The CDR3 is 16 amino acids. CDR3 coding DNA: TGTGCCAGCAGTGAATATATGGGGACAGGAAACTACGAGCAGTACTTC. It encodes CASSEYMGTGNYEQYF.

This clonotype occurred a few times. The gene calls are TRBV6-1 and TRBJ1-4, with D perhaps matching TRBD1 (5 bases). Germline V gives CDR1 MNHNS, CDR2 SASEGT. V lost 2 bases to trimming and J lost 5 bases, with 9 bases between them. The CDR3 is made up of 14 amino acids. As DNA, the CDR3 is TGTGCCAGCAGTGAATCGGGGACCAATGAAAAACTGTTTTTT. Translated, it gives CASSESGTNEKLFF.

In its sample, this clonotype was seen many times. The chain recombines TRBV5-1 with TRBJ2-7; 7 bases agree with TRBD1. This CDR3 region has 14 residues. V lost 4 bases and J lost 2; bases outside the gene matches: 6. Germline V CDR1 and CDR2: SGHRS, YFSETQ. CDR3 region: CASSAGTETYEQYF. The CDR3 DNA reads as TGCGCCAGCAGCGCCGGGACAGAGACCTACGAGCAGTACTTC. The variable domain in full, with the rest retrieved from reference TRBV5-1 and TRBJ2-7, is KAGVTQTPRYLIKTRGQQVTLSCSPISGHRSVSWYQQTPGQGLQFLFEYFSETQRNKGNFPGRFSGRQFSNSRSEMNVSTLELGDSALYLCASSAGTETYEQYFGPGTRLTVT.

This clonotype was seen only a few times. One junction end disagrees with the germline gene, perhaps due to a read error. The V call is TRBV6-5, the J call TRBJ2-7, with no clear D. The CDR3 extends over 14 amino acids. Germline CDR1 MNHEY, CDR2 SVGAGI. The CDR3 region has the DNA TGTGCCGGCAGTTACTGGCAAGGAGCTCACGAGCAGTACTTC. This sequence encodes CAGSYWQGAHEQYF.

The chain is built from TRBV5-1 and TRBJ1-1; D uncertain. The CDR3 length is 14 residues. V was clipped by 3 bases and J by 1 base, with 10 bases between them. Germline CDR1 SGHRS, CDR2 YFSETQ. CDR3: CASSWTLGNTEAFF. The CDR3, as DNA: TGCGCCAGCAGCTGGACCTTAGGGAACACTGAAGCTTTCTTT.

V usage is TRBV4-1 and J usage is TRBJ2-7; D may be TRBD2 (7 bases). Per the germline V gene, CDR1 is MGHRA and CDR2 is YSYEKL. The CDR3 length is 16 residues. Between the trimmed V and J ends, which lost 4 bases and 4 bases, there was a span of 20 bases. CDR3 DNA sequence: TGCGCCAGCAGCCCCGGGGGGCGGGGGATAGGGTACGAGCAGTACTTC. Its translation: CASSPGGRGIGYEQYF.

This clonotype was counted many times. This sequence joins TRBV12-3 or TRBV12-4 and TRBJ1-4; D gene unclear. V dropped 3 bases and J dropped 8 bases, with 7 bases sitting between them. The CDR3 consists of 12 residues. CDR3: CASSFSLEKLFF. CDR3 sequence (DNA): TGTGCCAGCAGTTTCTCTTTGGAAAAACTGTTTTTT.

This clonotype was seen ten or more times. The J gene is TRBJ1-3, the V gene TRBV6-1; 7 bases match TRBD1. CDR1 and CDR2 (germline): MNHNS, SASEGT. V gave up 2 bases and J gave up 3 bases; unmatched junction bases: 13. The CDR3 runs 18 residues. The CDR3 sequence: CASSEHTFPGQNGNTIYF. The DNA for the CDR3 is TGTGCCAGCAGTGAACACACCTTTCCGGGACAGAATGGAAACACCATATATTTT.

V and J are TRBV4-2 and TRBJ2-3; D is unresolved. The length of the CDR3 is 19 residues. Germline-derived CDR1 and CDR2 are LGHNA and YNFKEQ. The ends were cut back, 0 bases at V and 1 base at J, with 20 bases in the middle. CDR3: CASSQEKSKLPTGTDTQYF. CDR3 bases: TGTGCCAGCAGCCAAGAGAAGTCGAAGCTCCCTACGGGCACAGATACGCAGTATTTT.

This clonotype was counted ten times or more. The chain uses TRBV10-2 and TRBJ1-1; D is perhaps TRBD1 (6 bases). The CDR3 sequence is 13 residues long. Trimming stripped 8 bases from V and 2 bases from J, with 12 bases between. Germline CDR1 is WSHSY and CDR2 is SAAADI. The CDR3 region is CASAYRENTEAFF. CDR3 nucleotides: TGCGCCAGCGCGTACAGGGAAAACACTGAAGCTTTCTTT.

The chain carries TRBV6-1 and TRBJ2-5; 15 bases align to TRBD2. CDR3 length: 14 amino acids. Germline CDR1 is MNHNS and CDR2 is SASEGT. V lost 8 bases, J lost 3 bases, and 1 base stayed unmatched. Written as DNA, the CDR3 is TGTGCCAGCGGACTAGCGGGAGGGGAAGAGACCCAGTACTTC. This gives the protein CASGLAGGEETQYF.